These T cell receptor beta chains were read from a single sample in a study of cytomegalovirus exposure and HLA in healthy donors. TCRdb's table, derived via immunoSEQ multiplex PCR, lists solely in-frame clones and lacks some. The sample has 95,000 to 100,000 clones, 75% seen once. The sample consisted of PBMCs. The receptors derive from a man aged 50 to 60 in good health and CMV-seronegative. CDR3s include the opening cysteine and the closing phenylalanine or tryptophan. D genes are given only for firm matches. The size of a clone is reported for some rows only, either as once, few or many, or as a class for expanded clones.

j_call	v_call	clone_size	d_call	cdr3_aa	cdr3_nt
TRBJ2-3	TRBV7-9	once	-	CSSSLGGKGPTDTQYF	TGTTCCAGCAGCCTAGGAGGGAAAGGCCCCACAGATACGCAGTATTTT
TRBJ1-2	TRBV6-1	-	TRBD1	CAISDRAYGYTF	TGTGCCATTTCGGACAGGGCCTATGGCTACACCTTC
TRBJ1-2	TRBV28	-	-	CASSREDHGYTF	TGTGCCAGCAGTCGGGAAGACCATGGCTACACCTTC
TRBJ2-7	TRBV2	-	TRBD2	CASTTTSALTYEQYF	TGTGCCAGCACTACCACTAGCGCGCTAACCTACGAGCAGTACTTC
TRBJ1-5	TRBV7-2	once	-	CASSFDGRDQHF	TGTGCCAGCAGCTTCGACGGGAGAGACCAGCATTTT
TRBJ2-5	TRBV2	-	-	CASSYWLDEETQYF	TGTGCCAGCAGTTACTGGCTAGATGAAGAGACCCAGTACTTC
TRBJ2-3	TRBV19	-	TRBD2	CASSRGTSVTDTQYF	TGTGCCAGTAGTCGAGGGACTAGCGTCACAGATACGCAGTATTTT
TRBJ1-2	TRBV14	-	-	CASSASGVTANYGYTF	TGTGCCAGCAGCGCGTCAGGGGTTACTGCTAACTATGGCTACACCTTC
TRBJ2-1	TRBV7-6	-	TRBD2	CASSSTTSGDYNEQFF	TGTGCCAGCAGCTCCACTACTAGCGGAGATTACAATGAGCAGTTCTTC
TRBJ2-4	TRBV19	once	TRBD1	CASSILGTGIIQYF	TGTGCCAGTAGTATTCTTGGGACAGGGATAATTCAGTACTTC
TRBJ2-1	TRBV4-1	-	-	CASSQGPVRQGEQFF	TGCGCCAGCAGCCAAGGGCCGGTTAGACAAGGTGAGCAGTTCTTC
TRBJ1-1	TRBV7-9	-	TRBD1	CASSLGGQVRTEAFF	TGTGCCAGCAGCTTAGGAGGACAGGTGCGGACTGAAGCTTTCTTT
TRBJ2-6	TRBV6-1	-	-	CASSGKPGNKAGANVLTF	TGTGCCAGCAGTGGTAAACCGGGTAACAAGGCCGGGGCCAACGTCCTGACTTTC
TRBJ1-3	TRBV25-1	-	TRBD1	CASSLTGTGNTIYF	TGTGCCAGCAGCCTGACAGGGACTGGAAACACCATATATTTT
TRBJ2-3	TRBV6-1	-	TRBD2	CASKAGGFLTDTQYF	TGTGCCAGCAAGGCGGGGGGGTTTCTGACAGATACGCAGTATTTT
TRBJ1-6	TRBV6-1	-	TRBD1	CASSGDRGTYNSPLHF	TGTGCCAGCAGTGGGGACAGGGGAACCTATAATTCACCCCTCCACTTT
TRBJ2-6	TRBV7-2	-	TRBD2	CASSWSGRSSGANVLTF	TGTGCCAGCAGCTGGAGCGGGAGAAGCTCTGGGGCCAACGTCCTGACTTTC
TRBJ1-2	TRBV7-9	few	-	CASSLLQGPTYGYTF	TGTGCCAGCAGCTTACTACAGGGTCCAACCTATGGCTACACCTTC
TRBJ2-7	TRBV7-2	few	TRBD2	CASSSSAGALYEQYF	TGTGCCAGCAGCTCCTCAGCGGGGGCGCTCTACGAGCAGTACTTC
TRBJ1-2	TRBV6-1	-	-	CASSVNSAGYTF	TGTGCCAGCAGCGTCAACAGTGCTGGCTACACCTTC
TRBJ2-3	TRBV5-1	-	TRBD2	CASSFGGAWDTQYF	TGCGCCAGCAGCTTCGGGGGGGCCTGGGATACGCAGTATTTT
TRBJ2-5	TRBV5-4	-	TRBD2	CASSLGTSGWETQYF	TGTGCCAGCAGTTTGGGGACTAGCGGATGGGAGACCCAGTACTTC
TRBJ1-3	TRBV7-9	-	-	CASSAGGVGNTIYF	TGTGCCAGCAGCGCCGGGGGGGTGGGAAACACCATATATTTT
TRBJ2-7	TRBV6-1	-	-	CASTPSEGFHEQYF	TGTGCCAGCACCCCCTCCGAGGGATTCCACGAGCAGTACTTC
TRBJ2-3	TRBV11-2	-	TRBD2	CASSLSGGADTQYF	TGTGCCAGCAGCTTGAGCGGGGGGGCAGATACGCAGTATTTT
TRBJ1-5	TRBV4-1	-	-	CASSQNEEGPSNQPQHF	TGCGCCAGCAGCCAGAATGAAGAGGGCCCAAGCAATCAGCCCCAGCATTTT
TRBJ1-5	TRBV6-6	-	-	CASSPTTRGQPQHF	TGTGCCAGCAGCCCCACAACCCGGGGTCAGCCCCAGCATTTT
TRBJ1-1	TRBV11-2	-	-	CASRDRLSWWNTEAFF	TGTGCCAGCCGTGATAGACTTTCATGGTGGAATACTGAAGCTTTCTTT
TRBJ2-2	TRBV7-9	once	-	CASSFGGGTGELFF	TGTGCCAGCAGCTTCGGCGGTGGCACCGGGGAGCTGTTTTTT
TRBJ2-2	TRBV6-5	-	-	CASSNSGHFSGELFF	TGTGCCAGCAGCAACTCGGGACATTTTTCCGGGGAGCTGTTTTTT
TRBJ1-1	TRBV30	-	TRBD1	CAWSVGTVNTEAFF	TGTGCCTGGAGTGTAGGGACAGTGAACACTGAAGCTTTCTTT
TRBJ2-2	TRBV7-3	-	-	CASSPGVYTGELFF	TGTGCCAGCAGCCCGGGGGTATACACCGGGGAGCTGTTTTTT
TRBJ2-7	TRBV28	once	-	CASSAPARGEQYF	TGTGCCAGCAGCGCTCCCGCACGGGGGGAGCAGTACTTC
TRBJ2-3	TRBV10-3	few	-	CAISASSISSTDTQYF	TGTGCCATCAGTGCTTCTAGCATCTCTAGCACAGATACGCAGTATTTT
TRBJ2-1	TRBV28	-	TRBD2	CASSPPLTSGYNEQFF	TGTGCCAGCAGTCCGCCGTTGACTAGCGGTTACAATGAGCAGTTCTTC
TRBJ1-5	TRBV7-6	once	TRBD1	CASSPGTGDQPQHF	TGTGCCAGCAGCCCCGGGACAGGGGATCAGCCCCAGCATTTT
TRBJ1-6	TRBV5-5	-	TRBD1	CASRQGTGNSPLHF	TGTGCCAGCAGACAAGGGACAGGGAATTCACCCCTCCACTTT
TRBJ1-5	TRBV11-2	-	TRBD1	CASSLGTGQGQPQHF	TGTGCCAGCAGCTTGGGGACAGGGCAGGGTCAGCCCCAGCATTTT
TRBJ1-1	TRBV6-1	-	-	CASSEADREAFF	TGTGCCAGCAGTGAGGCCGACAGAGAAGCTTTCTTT
TRBJ2-7	TRBV7-8	-	-	CASSLGPSGYEQYF	TGTGCCAGCAGCTTAGGGCCCTCGGGATACGAGCAGTACTTC
TRBJ1-4	TRBV2	-	-	CATYPEGGYEKLFF	TGTGCCACCTACCCCGAGGGGGGGTATGAAAAACTGTTTTTT
TRBJ2-5	TRBV10-3	once	-	CAISETGFQETQYF	TGTGCCATCAGTGAGACCGGGTTCCAAGAGACCCAGTACTTC
TRBJ2-5	TRBV28	-	-	CASSYEGLLQETQYF	TGTGCCAGCAGTTACGAAGGACTACTTCAAGAGACCCAGTACTTC
TRBJ2-5	TRBV7-8	-	-	CASSQTRETQYF	TGTGCCAGCAGCCAGACGCGGGAGACCCAGTACTTC
TRBJ2-7	TRBV6-1	-	-	CASSGGADNYEQYF	TGTGCCAGCAGTGGTGGGGCGGATAACTACGAGCAGTACTTC
TRBJ2-2	TRBV11-3	-	TRBD2	CASSLDGGGVGTGELFF	TGTGCCAGCAGCCTGGACGGGGGGGGAGTGGGCACCGGGGAGCTGTTTTTT
TRBJ2-3	TRBV19	-	-	CASSIDASRTDTQYF	TGTGCCAGTAGTATAGATGCTAGCCGCACAGATACGCAGTATTTT
TRBJ1-2	TRBV29-1	-	TRBD1	CSVGQGGDGYTF	TGCAGCGTGGGACAGGGGGGGGATGGCTACACCTTC
TRBJ1-6	TRBV19	-	-	CASTGRENSPLHF	TGTGCCAGTACGGGACGGGAGAATTCACCCCTCCACTTT
TRBJ2-5	TRBV28	-	-	CASSNQAQETQYF	TGTGCCAGCAGTAACCAGGCTCAAGAGACCCAGTACTTC
TRBJ2-3	TRBV9	once	TRBD2	CASSPGGGSTDTQYF	TGTGCCAGCAGCCCCGGGGGGGGAAGCACAGATACGCAGTATTTT
TRBJ2-7	TRBV14	-	-	CASSQVPKEQYF	TGTGCCAGCAGCCAAGTCCCCAAAGAGCAGTACTTC
TRBJ2-3	TRBV30	few	-	CAWALGGARDTQYF	TGTGCCTGGGCCCTTGGGGGGGCGAGGGATACGCAGTATTTT